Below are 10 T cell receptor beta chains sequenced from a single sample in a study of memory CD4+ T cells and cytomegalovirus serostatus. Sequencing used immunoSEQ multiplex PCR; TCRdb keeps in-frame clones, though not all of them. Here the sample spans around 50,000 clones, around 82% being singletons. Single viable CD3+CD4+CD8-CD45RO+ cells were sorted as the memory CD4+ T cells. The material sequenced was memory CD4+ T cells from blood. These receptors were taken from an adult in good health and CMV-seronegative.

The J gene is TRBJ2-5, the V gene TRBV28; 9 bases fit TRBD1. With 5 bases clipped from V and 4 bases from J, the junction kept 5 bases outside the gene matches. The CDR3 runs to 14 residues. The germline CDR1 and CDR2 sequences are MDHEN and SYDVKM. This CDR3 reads CASSLTGGAETQYF. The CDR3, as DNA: TGTGCCAGCAGTCTCACAGGGGGCGCAGAGACCCAGTACTTC. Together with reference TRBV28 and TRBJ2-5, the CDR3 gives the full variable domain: DVKVTQSSRYLVKRTGEKVFLECVQDMDHENMFWYRQDPGLGLRLIYFSYDVKMKEKGDIPEGYSVSREKKERFSLILESASTNQTSMYLCASSLTGGAETQYFGPGTRLLVL.

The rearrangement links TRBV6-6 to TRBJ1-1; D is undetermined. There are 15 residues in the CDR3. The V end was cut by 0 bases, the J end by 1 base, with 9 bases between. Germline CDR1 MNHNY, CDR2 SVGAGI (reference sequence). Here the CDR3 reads CASSYSKAGNTEAFF. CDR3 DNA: TGTGCCAGCAGTTACTCGAAAGCAGGGAACACTGAAGCTTTCTTT.

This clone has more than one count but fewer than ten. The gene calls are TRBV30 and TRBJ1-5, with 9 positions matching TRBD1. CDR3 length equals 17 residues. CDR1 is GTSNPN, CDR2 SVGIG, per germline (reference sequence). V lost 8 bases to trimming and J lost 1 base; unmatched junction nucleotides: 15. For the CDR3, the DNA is TGTGCCCCCCGACCGGGACAGGGACGAACGAGCAATCAGCCCCAGCATTTT. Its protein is CAPRPGQGRTSNQPQHF.

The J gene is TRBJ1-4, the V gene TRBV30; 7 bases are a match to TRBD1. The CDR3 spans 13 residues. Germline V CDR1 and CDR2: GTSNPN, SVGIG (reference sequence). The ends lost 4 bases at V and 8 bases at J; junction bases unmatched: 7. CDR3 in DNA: TGTGCCTGGAACAGGGGCCTGGAGGAAAAACTGTTTTTT. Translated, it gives CAWNRGLEEKLFF.

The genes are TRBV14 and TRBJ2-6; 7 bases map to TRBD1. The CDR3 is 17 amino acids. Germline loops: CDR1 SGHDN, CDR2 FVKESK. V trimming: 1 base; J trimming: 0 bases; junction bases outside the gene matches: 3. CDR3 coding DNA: TGTGCCAGCAGCCAAGGGACAGGACGCTCTGGGGCCAACGTCCTGACTTTC. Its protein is CASSQGTGRSGANVLTF.

The CDR3 reads CASSPTGTGKVGEQYF. The CDR3 nucleotides read TGTGCCAGCAGCCCAACCGGGACAGGGAAGGTGGGTGAGCAGTACTTC. The V call is TRBV7-3, the J call TRBJ2-7; 9 bases fit TRBD1. V shed 5 bases, J shed 7 bases, and the junction held 15 bases outside the gene matches. The germline gives CDR1 SGHTA, CDR2 FQGTGA. The CDR3 is 16 amino acids.

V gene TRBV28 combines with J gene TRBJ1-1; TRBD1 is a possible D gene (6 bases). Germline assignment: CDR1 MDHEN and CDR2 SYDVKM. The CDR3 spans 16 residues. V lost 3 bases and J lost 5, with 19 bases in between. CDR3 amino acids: CASSFLGRRGGTEAFF. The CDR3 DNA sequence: TGTGCCAGCAGTTTTCTTGGGAGAAGGGGGGGGACTGAAGCTTTCTTT.

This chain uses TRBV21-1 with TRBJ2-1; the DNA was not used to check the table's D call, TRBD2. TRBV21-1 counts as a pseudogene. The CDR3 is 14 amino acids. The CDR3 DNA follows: TGTGCCAGCAGCATAGACCTTCGGGGGAATGAGCAGTTCTTC. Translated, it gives CASSIDLRGNEQFF.

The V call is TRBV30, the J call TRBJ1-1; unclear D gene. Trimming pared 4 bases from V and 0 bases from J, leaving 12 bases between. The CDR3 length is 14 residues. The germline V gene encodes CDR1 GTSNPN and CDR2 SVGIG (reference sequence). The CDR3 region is CAWNPGSLNTEAFF. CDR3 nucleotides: TGTGCCTGGAACCCGGGCTCCTTGAACACTGAAGCTTTCTTT.

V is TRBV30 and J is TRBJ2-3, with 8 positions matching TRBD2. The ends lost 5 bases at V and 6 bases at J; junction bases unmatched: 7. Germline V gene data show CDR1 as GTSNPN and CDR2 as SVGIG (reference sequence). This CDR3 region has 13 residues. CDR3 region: CAWGAGEGDTQYF. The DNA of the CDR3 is TGTGCCTGGGGAGCGGGAGAAGGTGATACGCAGTATTTT.